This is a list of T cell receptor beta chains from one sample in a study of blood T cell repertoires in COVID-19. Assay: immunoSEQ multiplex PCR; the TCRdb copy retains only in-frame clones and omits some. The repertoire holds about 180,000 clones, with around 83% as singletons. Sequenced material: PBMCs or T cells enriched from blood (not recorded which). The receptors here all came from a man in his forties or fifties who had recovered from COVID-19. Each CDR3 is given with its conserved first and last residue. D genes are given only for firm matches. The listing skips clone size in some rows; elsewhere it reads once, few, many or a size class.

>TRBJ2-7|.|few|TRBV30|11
TGTGCCTGGAGTCTTAACTACGAGCAGTACTTC
CAWSLNYEQYF
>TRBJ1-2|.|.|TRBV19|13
TGTGCCAGTAGCACCACGGGGGGAGATGGCTACACCTTC
CASSTTGGDGYTF
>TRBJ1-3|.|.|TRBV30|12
TGTGCCTGGACGAGCTCTGGAAACACCATATATTTT
CAWTSSGNTIYF
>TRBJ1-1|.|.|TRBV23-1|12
TGCGCCAGCAGTCAGGGGGGGGCTGAAGCTTTCTTT
CASSQGGAEAFF
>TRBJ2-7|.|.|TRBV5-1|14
TGCGCCAGCAGCTTGGTGGGGAGCTCCTACGAGCAGTACTTC
CASSLVGSSYEQYF
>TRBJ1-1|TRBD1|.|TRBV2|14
TGTGCCAGCAGCGGGACAGGGACGTCGAGGGGAGCTTTCTTT
CASSGTGTSRGAFF
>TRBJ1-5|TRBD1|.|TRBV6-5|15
TGTGCCAGCATTGCGGACAGGGGGCTCTGGCAGCCCCAGCATTTT
CASIADRGLWQPQHF
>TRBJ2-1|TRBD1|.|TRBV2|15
TGTGCCAGCAGGCTCCGGGACAGCTCCTACAATGAGCAGTTCTTC
CASRLRDSSYNEQFF
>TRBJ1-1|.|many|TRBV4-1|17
TGCGCCAGCAGCCAAGGAGGCCGCGGGGAAATGAACACTGAAGCTTTCTTT
CASSQGGRGEMNTEAFF
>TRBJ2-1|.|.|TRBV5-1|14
TGCGCCAGCAGCTTGAGACTAGGGTACAATGAGCAGTTCTTC
CASSLRLGYNEQFF
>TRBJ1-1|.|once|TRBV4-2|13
TGTGCCAGCAGCCAAGATACCCAGGTTGTCGCTTTCTTT
CASSQDTQVVAFF
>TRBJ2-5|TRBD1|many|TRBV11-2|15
TGTGCCAGCAGCCGCGGACAGGGGTACCAAGAGACCCAGTACTTC
CASSRGQGYQETQYF
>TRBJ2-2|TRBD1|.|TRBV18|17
TGTGCCAGCTCACCCGGTCCCGGGACAGCGAACACCGGGGAGCTGTTTTTT
CASSPGPGTANTGELFF
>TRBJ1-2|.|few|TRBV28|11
TGTGCCAGCACCCAGGACTATGGCTACACCTTC
CASTQDYGYTF
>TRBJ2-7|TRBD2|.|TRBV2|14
TGTGCCAGCAGTGTCGTGGGCGGGGGGCTCGAGCAGTACTTC
CASSVVGGGLEQYF
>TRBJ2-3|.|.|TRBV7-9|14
TGTGCCAGCAGACCTCCAGCGGGCCCAAGCACGCAGTATTTT
CASRPPAGPSTQYF
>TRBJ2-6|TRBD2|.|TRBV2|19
TGTGCCAGCACCCGAGGGAGGACTAGCGGGAGATCCGGGGCCAACGTCCTGACTTTC
CASTRGRTSGRSGANVLTF
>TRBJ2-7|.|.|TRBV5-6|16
TGTGCCAGCAGCTTGGGGACAGTCCGACCTACCTACGAGCAGTACTTC
CASSLGTVRPTYEQYF
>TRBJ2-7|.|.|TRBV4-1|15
TGCGCCAGCAGCCAAGGGTCCGGTGTCTCCTACGAGCAGTACTTC
CASSQGSGVSYEQYF
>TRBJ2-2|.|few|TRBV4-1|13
TGCGCCAGCAGCCAAGATAGGGGGAGGGCGCTGTTTTTT
CASSQDRGRALFF
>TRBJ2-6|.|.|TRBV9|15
TGTGCCAGCAGCGTAGGGGCCTCTGGGGCCAACGTCCTGACTTTC
CASSVGASGANVLTF
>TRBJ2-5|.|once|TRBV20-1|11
TGCAGCCCGAGGGCCGGGGAGACCCAGTACTTC
CSPRAGETQYF
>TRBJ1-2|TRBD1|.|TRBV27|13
TGTGCCAGCAGTCCCCCGACAGGGACCGGCTACACCTTC
CASSPPTGTGYTF
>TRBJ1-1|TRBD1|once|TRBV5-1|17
TGCGCCAGCAGCAGGGTGAAAACAGGGGATATGAACACTGAAGCTTTCTTT
CASSRVKTGDMNTEAFF
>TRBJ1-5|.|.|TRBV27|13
TGTGCCAGCAGTTTAAGGGGGGGACAGCCCCAGCATTTT
CASSLRGGQPQHF
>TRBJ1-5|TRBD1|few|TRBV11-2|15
TGTGCCAGCAGCCTAGGGACAGGCAACAATCAGCCCCAGCATTTT
CASSLGTGNNQPQHF
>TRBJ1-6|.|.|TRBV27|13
TGTGCCAGCAGTCCCAGACAGAATTCACCCCTCCACTTT
CASSPRQNSPLHF
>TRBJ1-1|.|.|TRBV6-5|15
TGTGCCAGCAGTTACTCGACAGGAGGTCAGACTGAAGCTTTCTTT
CASSYSTGGQTEAFF
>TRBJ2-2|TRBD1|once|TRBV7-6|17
TGTGCCAGCAGCTCGGCCACCGAGGGGGCGGATATCGGGGAGCTGTTTTTT
CASSSATEGADIGELFF
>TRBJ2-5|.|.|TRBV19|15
TGTGCCAGTAGTATAGGAAGGGGCAGCCAAGAGACCCAGTACTTC
CASSIGRGSQETQYF
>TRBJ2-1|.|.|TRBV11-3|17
TGTGCCAGCAGCTCGATTAATAGGTGGGACTTATACAATGAGCAGTTCTTC
CASSSINRWDLYNEQFF
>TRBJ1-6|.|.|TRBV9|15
TGTGCCAGCAGCGTCTGGGGGGACGGGATTTCACCCCTCCACTTT
CASSVWGDGISPLHF
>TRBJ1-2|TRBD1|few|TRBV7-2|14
TGTGCCAGCAGCCGGGACAGGGGAAGAGGAGGCTACACCTTC
CASSRDRGRGGYTF
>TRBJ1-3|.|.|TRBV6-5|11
TGTGCCAGCAGATCCGTAAACACCATATATTTT
CASRSVNTIYF
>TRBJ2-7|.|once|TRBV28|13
TGTGCCAGCAGTTTATTTGAGGGCTACGAGCAGTACTTC
CASSLFEGYEQYF
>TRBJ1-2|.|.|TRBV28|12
TGTGCCAGCAGCGGACAGAACTATGGCTACACCTTC
CASSGQNYGYTF
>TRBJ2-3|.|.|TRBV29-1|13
TGCAGCGTCTACGGAGTTTTCACAGATACGCAGTATTTT
CSVYGVFTDTQYF
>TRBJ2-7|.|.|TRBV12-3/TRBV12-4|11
TGTGCCAGCAGCCCCCTCGACGAGCAGTACTTC
CASSPLDEQYF
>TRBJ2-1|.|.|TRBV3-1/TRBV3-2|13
TGTGCCAGCAGCGTCCTAGGTTTAGGTGAGCAGTTCTTC
CASSVLGLGEQFF
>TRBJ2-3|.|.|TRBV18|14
TGTGCCAGCTCACCACCGATGGGGGCCGATACGCAGTATTTT
CASSPPMGADTQYF
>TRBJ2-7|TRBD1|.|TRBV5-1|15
TGCGCCAGCAGCTGGGGGACAGGGGGCGCCTACGAGCAGTACTTC
CASSWGTGGAYEQYF
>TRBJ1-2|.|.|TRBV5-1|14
TGCGCCAGCAGACCCGGGTCCTTAAACTATGGCTACACCTTC
CASRPGSLNYGYTF
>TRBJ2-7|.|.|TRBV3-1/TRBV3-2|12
TGTGCCAGCAGCTCTAGCTCCTACGAGCAGTACTTC
CASSSSSYEQYF
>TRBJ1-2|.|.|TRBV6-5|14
TGTGCCAGCAGTTACCAGACAGGTAACTATGGCTACACCTTC
CASSYQTGNYGYTF
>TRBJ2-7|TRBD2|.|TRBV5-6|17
TGTGCCAGCAGCTGGGGACTAGCGGGAGGGAGCTCCTACGAGCAGTACTTC
CASSWGLAGGSSYEQYF
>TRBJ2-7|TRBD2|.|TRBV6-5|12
TGTGCCAGCCGGGACTACGCTGACGAGCAGTACTTC
CASRDYADEQYF
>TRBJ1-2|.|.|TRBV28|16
TGTGCCAGCAGTACCCTCGAGGCAGCTTCTTTCTATGGCTACACCTTC
CASSTLEAASFYGYTF
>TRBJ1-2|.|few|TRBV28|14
TGTGCCAGCAGTTCAGACCACCAGGGTTTGGGCTACACCTTC
CASSSDHQGLGYTF
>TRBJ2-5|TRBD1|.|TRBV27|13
TGTGCCAGCAGTGACAGGGGGCAAGGGACCCAGTACTTC
CASSDRGQGTQYF
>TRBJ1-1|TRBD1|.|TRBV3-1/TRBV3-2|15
TGTGCCAGCAGCCTGAGGGACAGGACGAACACTGAAGCTTTCTTT
CASSLRDRTNTEAFF
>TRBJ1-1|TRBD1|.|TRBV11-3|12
TGTGCCAGCAGCTCAGGGGGCACTGAAGCTTTCTTT
CASSSGGTEAFF